This TCR beta chain was sequenced for a study of shared clonotypes between healthy human individuals (dated by TCRdb to 2018 to 2020). Regarding the complete study: The cohort included three men and a couple of women between 18 and 49 years of age. Blood TCR repertoires of five healthy adults were deeply sequenced to estimate repertoire size and the extent of clonotype sharing between individuals. Different laboratories and diverse techniques were used to prepare libraries and sequence TCR repertoires, to increase sequencing depth and limit assay-specific biases. Each donor's leukapheresis produced roughly between roughly 0.9 and 8.9 billion PBMCs. Per donor, three plates each were used for CD4 naive and CD4 memory, two for CD8 naive, and one for CD8 memory. The paper as a whole reports these results and caveats: Incomplete sequencing was indicated by rarefaction of sorted-subset datasets, despite the large sequencing depth. When a handful of donors were compared, the shared fraction of clonotypes was about 5.2% for naive CD4, approximately 3.3% for naive CD8, about 2.4% for memory CD4, and about 0.36% for memory CD8. Higher generation probabilities were observed for clonotypes shared by all four sorted-subset donors than for non-shared clonotypes. Estimated clonotype richness was generally larger for naive than for memory subsets. The genetic and exposure-history diversity represented was limited by the small number of donors. Sampling was restricted to blood, and TCR repertoires in tissue are likely to differ from TCR repertoires in blood. Pairwise subsampling led to the expectation that sequencing depth would affect the degree of clonotype sharing among donors.

The germline V gene sets CDR1 to MNHEY and CDR2 to SVGAGI. Spanning cysteine to phenylalanine, the CDR3 consists of 14 amino acids. The kept DNA is CDR3 alone, 42 bases in frame from the first base. V and J are truncated by 5 bases and 3 bases respectively, leaving an intervening sequence of 11 bases. CD8 naive samples were CD45RO-negative cells positively selected for CCR7, giving a CD45RA+CCR7+ population that excluded TemRA cells. Donors were healthy HIV-negative adults with no recently reported acute infections or vaccinations. Every donor was a Caucasian adult living in Nashville, Tennessee, USA. Blood was collected by leukapheresis, and PBMCs were isolated by Ficoll-Histopaque density gradient centrifugation and then cryopreserved in liquid nitrogen vapor phase. Analytical flow cytometry was used to check the purity and quantity of each magnetically sorted T cell population. Genomic DNA was isolated from every sorted fraction and measured by UV absorbance on a Nanodrop 2000c.

Using the deep immunoSEQ assay, TCR CDR3 regions were amplified from genomic DNA by multiplex PCR. For each cell subset, the extracted genomic DNA was distributed evenly across all wells of several immunoSEQ 96-well plates, and each plate served as one replicate. For sorted subsets, approximately 200 ng of genomic DNA, equivalent to around 29,000 T cell genomes, went into each replicate PCR. Purified libraries were quantified with a Qubit 3.0 fluorometer, sized on a Bioanalyzer 2100, and re-quantified with the KAPA Library Quantification kit. Every immunoSEQ 96-well plate was sequenced on a dedicated single-read 150-cycle Illumina NextSeq 550 flow cell. Turning to the authors' computational methods: The immunoSEQ output contained only junctional sequences without quality scores, so filtering could not match that applied to full-length reads. Sequences were annotated with PyIR, a Python wrapper for IgBLAST v1.9, using IMGT germline references to assign V/J genes and CDR3. Reads with weak V/J assignments (E-value above 1e-6), missing CDR3, stop codons, out-of-frame junctions, or ambiguous translated residues were removed. V3J clonotypes were defined by identical inferred V gene, J gene, and CDR3 amino acid sequence. Percentage overlap between repertoires was calculated by dividing the number of shared unique clonotypes by the size of the smaller repertoire. Richness of each repertoire was evaluated using RTK rarefaction, the Chao1 estimator, and Recon v2.1 estimates of unobserved clonotypes. OLGA was used to compute generation probabilities for all TCRbeta clonotypes that the gDNA method yielded from a handful of donors. TCRdb re-hosts the immuneACCESS table, in-frame sequences only. Its copies lack some clones; in the studies checked, an unresolved V gene accounts for under half of them, and the cause for the rest is not known. The V and J calls and clone size come from that table; D and trimming were worked out from the DNA. The sample has around 2,100,000 clones on record, about 95% of them singletons. The ten largest clonotypes hold around 1% of the sample.

Comment on this clone: Its antigen remains undetermined. No much larger clonotype is one base removed from it; base qualities were not supplied.

The receptor's source is a young man in good health. The sequenced sample was naive CD8+ T cells sorted from blood. The cell subset or site label here, explained by the study, means: CD45RA+CCR7+. The chain was built from TRBV6-5 and TRBJ1-5, with a tentative D gene TRBD1 over 6 matching bases. At the DNA level, the sequence is TGTGCCAGCAGTCAGGACAGTCACAATCAGCCCCAGCATTTT. Translated, this is CASSQDSHNQPQHF.